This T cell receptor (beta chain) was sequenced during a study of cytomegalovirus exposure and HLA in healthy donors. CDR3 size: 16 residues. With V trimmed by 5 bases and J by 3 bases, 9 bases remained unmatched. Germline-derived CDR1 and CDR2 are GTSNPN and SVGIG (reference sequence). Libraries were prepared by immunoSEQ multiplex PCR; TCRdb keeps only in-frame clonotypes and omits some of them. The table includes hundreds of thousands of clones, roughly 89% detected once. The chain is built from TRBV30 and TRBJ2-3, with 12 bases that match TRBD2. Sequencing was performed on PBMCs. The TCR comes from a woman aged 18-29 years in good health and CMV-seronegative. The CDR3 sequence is CAWGATLAGGTDTQYF. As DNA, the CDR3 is TGTGCCTGGGGTGCCACGCTAGCGGGGGGGACAGATACGCAGTATTTT. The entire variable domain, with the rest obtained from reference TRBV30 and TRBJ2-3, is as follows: SQTIHQWPATLVQPVGSPLSLECTVEGTSNPNLYWYRQAAGRGLQLLFYSVGIGQISSEVPQNLSASRPQDRQFILSSKKLLLSDSGFYLCAWGATLAGGTDTQYFGPGTRLTVL.